This T cell receptor beta chain came from a study of T cell responses to AZD1222 COVID-19 vaccine. General observations from the study: Researchers report vaccine-associated CD4 TCRs spanning spike, with dominance at 160-218 and 743-854. Seropositive status at baseline applied to only 5 to 7 AZD1222 recipients.

Clones were sequenced by immunoSEQ multiplex PCR, and TCRdb holds only the in-frame ones, with some missing. The sample lists approximately 140,000 clones, 90% occurring once. Analysis merged second doses at about 4 or about 12 weeks. For this clone: Its antigen is as yet unknown.

This TCR was recovered from an adult who received the AZD1222 COVID-19 vaccine. This specimen consisted of peripheral blood, obtained 28 days after the second AZD1222 dose.

This chain's CDR3 is CASSVVGAGRTDTQYF. Here the CDR3 DNA reads TGTGCCAGCAGCGTAGTAGGGGCCGGGCGCACAGATACGCAGTATTTT. The V and J genes are TRBV9 and TRBJ2-3, with D perhaps TRBD1 (5 bases). Trimming shortened V by 0 bases and J by 1 base, and 12 bases separated the two germline ends. Germline loops: CDR1 SGDLS, CDR2 YYNGEE. The CDR3 spans 16 residues. Based on the CDR3 plus reference TRBV9 and TRBJ2-3, the full variable domain is DSGVTQTPKHLITATGQRVTLRCSPRSGDLSVYWYQQSLDQGLQFLIQYYNGEERAKGNILERFSAQQFPDLHSELNLSSLELGDSALYFCASSVVGAGRTDTQYFGPGTRLTVL.